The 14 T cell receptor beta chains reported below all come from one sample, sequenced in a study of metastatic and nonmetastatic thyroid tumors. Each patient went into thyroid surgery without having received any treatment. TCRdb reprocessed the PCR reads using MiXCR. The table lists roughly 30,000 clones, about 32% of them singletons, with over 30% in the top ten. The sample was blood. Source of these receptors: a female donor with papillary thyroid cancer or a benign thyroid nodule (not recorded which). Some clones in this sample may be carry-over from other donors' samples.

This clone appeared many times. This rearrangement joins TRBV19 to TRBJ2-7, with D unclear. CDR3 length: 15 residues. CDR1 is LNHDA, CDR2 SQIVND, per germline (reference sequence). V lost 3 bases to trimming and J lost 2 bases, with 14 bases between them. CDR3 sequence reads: CASSIALTAAYEQYF. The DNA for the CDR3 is TGTGCCAGTAGTATTGCCCTAACCGCCGCCTACGAGCAGTACTTC.

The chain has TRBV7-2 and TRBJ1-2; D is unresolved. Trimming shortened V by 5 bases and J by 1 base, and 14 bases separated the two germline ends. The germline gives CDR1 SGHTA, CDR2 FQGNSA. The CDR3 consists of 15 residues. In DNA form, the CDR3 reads TGTGCCAGCAGCCAAAGCGGGCGGATTAACTATGGCTACACCTTC. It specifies CASSQSGRINYGYTF.

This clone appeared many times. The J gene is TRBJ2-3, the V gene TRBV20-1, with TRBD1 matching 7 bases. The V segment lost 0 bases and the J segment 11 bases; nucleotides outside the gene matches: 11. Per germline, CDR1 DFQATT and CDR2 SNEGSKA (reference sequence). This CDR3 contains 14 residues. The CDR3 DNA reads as TGCAGTGCTAGAGAAGGACAGGTTTATGGGGGGCAGTATTTT. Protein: CSAREGQVYGGQYF.

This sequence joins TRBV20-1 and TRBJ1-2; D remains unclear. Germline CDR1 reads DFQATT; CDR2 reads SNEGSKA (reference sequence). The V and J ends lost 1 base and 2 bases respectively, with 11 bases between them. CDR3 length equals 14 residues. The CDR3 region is CSARATRRNYGYTF. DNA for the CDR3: TGCAGTGCTAGAGCTACTCGCAGAAACTATGGCTACACCTTC.

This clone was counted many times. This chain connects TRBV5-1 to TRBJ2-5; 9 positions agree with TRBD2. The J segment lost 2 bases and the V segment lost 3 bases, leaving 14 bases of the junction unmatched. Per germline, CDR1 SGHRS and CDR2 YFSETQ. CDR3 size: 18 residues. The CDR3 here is CASSSRVAGVRTQETQYF. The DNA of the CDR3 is TGCGCCAGCAGCTCCCGGGTAGCGGGAGTGCGCACACAAGAGACCCAGTACTTC.

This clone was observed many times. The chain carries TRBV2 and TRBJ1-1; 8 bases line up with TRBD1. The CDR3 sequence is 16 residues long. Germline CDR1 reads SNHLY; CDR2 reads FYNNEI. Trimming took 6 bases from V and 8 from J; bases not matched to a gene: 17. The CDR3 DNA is TGTGCCAGCAGATACCGGGACAGGCGAGGGATCCCCGAAGCTTTCTTT. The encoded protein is CASRYRDRRGIPEAFF.

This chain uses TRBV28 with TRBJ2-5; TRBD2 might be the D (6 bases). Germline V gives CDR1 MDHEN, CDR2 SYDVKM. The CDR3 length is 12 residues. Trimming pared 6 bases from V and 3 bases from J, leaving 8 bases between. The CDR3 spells CASRAGKETQYF. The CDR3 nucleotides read TGTGCCAGCAGAGCGGGTAAAGAGACCCAGTACTTC. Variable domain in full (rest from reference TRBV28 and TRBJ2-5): DVKVTQSSRYLVKRTGEKVFLECVQDMDHENMFWYRQDPGLGLRLIYFSYDVKMKEKGDIPEGYSVSREKKERFSLILESASTNQTSMYLCASRAGKETQYFGPGTRLLVL.

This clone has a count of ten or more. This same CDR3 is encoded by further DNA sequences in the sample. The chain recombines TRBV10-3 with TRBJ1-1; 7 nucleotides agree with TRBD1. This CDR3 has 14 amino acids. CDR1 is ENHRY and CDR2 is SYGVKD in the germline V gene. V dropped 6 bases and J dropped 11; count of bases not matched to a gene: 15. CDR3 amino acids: CAISEGGSDLTAFF. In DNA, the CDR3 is TGTGCCATCAGCGAAGGGGGCAGCGACCTGACTGCTTTCTTT.

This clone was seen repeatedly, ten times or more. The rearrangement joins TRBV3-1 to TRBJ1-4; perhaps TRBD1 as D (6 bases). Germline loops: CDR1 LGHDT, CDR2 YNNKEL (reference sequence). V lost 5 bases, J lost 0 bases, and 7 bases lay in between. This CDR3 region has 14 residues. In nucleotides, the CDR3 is TGTGCCAGCAGCGGGACAACAACTAATGAAAAACTGTTTTTT. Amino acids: CASSGTTTNEKLFF.

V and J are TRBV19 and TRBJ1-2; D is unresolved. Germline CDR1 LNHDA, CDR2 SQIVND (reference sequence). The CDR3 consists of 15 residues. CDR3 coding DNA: TGTGCAAGCCACGAACCGGGTCGCCCCAACAATGGCTACACCTTC. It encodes CASHEPGRPNNGYTF.

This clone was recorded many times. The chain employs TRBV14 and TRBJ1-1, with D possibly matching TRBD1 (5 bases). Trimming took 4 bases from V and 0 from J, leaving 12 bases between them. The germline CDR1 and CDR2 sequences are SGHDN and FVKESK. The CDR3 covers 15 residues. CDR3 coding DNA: TGTGCCAGCAGCCTTGGGGACGTACTGAACACTGAAGCTTTCTTT. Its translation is CASSLGDVLNTEAFF.

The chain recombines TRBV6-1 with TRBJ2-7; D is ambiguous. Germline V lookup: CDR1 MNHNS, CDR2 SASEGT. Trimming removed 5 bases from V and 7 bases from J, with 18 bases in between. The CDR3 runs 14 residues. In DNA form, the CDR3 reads TGTGCCAGCAGTAAACCGGGCCCGGTAGGGGAGCAGTACTTC. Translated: CASSKPGPVGEQYF.

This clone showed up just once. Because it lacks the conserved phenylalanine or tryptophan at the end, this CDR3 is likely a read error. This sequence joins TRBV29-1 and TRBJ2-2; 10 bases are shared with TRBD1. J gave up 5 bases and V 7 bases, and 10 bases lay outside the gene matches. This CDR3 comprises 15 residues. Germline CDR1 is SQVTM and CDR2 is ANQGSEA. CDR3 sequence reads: CSASRQGAGTGELFV. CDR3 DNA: TGCAGCGCCTCGAGACAGGGGGCAGGGACCGGGGAGCTGTTTGTT.

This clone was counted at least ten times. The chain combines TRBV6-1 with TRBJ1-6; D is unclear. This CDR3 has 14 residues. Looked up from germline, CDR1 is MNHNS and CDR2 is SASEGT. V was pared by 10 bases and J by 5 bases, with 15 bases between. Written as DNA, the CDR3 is TGTGCCACCACCACTAATTTTAATAATTCACCCCTCCACTTT. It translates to CATTTNFNNSPLHF.